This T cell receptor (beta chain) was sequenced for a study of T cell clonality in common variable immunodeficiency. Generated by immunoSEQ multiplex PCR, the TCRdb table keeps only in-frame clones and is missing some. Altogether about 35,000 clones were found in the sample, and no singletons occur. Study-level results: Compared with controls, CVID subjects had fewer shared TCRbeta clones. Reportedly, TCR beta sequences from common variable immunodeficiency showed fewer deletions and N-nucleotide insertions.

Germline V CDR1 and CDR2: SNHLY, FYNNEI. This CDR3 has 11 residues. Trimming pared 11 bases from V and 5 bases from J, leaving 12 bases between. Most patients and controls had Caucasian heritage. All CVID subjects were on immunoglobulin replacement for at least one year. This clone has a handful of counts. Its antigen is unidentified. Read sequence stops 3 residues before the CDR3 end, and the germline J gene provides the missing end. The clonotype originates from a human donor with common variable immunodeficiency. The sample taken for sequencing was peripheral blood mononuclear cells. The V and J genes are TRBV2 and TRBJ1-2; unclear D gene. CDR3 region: CAGFAGYGYTF. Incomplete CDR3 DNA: TGTGCCGGTTTCGCGGGATATGGC.